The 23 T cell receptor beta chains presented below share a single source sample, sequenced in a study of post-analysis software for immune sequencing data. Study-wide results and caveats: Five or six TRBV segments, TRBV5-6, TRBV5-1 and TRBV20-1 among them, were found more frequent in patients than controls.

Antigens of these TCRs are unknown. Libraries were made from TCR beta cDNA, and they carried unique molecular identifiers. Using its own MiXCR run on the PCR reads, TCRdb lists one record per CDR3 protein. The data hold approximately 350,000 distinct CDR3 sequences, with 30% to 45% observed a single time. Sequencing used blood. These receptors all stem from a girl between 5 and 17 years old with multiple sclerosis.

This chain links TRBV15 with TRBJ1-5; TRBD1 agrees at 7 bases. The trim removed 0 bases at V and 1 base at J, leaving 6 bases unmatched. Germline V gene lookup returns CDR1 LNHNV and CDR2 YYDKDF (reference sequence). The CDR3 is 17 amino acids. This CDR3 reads CATSRENATGSNQPQHF. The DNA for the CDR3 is TGTGCCACCAGCAGAGAAAACGCGACAGGGAGCAATCAGCCCCAGCATTTT.

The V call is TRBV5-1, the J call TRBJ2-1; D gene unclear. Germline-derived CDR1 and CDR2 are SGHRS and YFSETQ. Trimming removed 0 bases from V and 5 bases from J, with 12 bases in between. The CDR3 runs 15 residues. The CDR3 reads CASSLVASWDNEQFF. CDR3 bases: TGCGCCAGCAGCTTGGTCGCATCCTGGGACAATGAGCAGTTCTTC. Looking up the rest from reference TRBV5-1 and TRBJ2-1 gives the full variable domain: KAGVTQTPRYLIKTRGQQVTLSCSPISGHRSVSWYQQTPGQGLQFLFEYFSETQRNKGNFPGRFSGRQFSNSRSEMNVSTLELGDSALYLCASSLVASWDNEQFFGPGTRLTVL.

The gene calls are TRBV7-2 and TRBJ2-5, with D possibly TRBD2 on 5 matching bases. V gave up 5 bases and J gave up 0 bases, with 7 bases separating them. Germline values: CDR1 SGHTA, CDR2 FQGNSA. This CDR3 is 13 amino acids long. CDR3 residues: CASSAGHQETQYF. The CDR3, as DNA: TGTGCCAGCAGCGCGGGCCACCAAGAGACCCAGTACTTC.

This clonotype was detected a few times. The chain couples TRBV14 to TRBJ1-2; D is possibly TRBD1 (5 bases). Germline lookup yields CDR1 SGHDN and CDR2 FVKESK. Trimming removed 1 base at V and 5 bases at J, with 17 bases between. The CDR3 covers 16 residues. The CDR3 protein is CASSQGPNWGVYGYTF. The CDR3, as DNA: TGTGCCAGCAGCCAAGGCCCCAATTGGGGGGTATATGGCTACACCTTC.

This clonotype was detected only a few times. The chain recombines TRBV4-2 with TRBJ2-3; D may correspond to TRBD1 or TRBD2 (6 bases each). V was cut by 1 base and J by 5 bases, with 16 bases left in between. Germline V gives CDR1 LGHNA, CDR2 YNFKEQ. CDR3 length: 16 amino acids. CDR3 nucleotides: TGTGCCAGCAGCCAAGCGGGGGCGCGAATGGAAGATACGCAGTATTTT. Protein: CASSQAGARMEDTQYF.

Here the CDR3 reads CASSPIDGIANIQYF. In DNA, the CDR3 is TGTGCCAGCTCACCCATAGACGGTATTGCAAACATTCAGTACTTC. V and J are TRBV18 and TRBJ2-4, with D uncertain. This CDR3 has 15 amino acids. Germline V gene lookup returns CDR1 KGHSH and CDR2 LQKENI. V lost 3 bases to trimming and J lost 6 bases, with 15 bases between them.

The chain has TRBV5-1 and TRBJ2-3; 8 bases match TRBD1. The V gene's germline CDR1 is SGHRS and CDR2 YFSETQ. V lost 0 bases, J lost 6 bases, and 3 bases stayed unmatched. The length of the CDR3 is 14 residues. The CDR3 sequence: CASSLGQGSDTQYF. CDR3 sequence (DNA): TGCGCCAGCAGCTTGGGACAGGGGTCCGATACGCAGTATTTT. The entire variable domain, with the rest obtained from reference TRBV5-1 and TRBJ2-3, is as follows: KAGVTQTPRYLIKTRGQQVTLSCSPISGHRSVSWYQQTPGQGLQFLFEYFSETQRNKGNFPGRFSGRQFSNSRSEMNVSTLELGDSALYLCASSLGQGSDTQYFGPGTRLTVL.

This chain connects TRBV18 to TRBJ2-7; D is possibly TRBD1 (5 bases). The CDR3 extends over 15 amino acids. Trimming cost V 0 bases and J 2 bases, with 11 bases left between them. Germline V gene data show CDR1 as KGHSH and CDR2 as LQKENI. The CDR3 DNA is TGTGCCAGCTCACCACCGACAGCCGGTCCCTACGAGCAGTACTTC. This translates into CASSPPTAGPYEQYF.

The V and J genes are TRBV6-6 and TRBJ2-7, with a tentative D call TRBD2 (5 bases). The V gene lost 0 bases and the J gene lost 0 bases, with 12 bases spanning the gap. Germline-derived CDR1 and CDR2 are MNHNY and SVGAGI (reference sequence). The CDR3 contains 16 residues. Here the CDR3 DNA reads TGTGCCAGCAGTTACTCAGGAGGTAGGAGCTCCTACGAGCAGTACTTC. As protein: CASSYSGGRSSYEQYF.

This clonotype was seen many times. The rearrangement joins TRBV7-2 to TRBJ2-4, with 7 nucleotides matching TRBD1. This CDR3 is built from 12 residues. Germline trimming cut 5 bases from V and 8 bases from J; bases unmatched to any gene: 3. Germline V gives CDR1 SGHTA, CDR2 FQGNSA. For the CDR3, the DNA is TGTGCCAGCAGCCCGGACAGGCACATTCAGTACTTC. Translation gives CASSPDRHIQYF.

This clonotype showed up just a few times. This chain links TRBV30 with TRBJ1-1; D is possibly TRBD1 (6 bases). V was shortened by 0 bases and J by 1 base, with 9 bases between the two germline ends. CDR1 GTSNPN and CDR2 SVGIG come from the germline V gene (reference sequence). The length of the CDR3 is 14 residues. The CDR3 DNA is TGTGCCTGGAGTGTTACGACAGGGAACACTGAAGCTTTCTTT. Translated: CAWSVTTGNTEAFF.

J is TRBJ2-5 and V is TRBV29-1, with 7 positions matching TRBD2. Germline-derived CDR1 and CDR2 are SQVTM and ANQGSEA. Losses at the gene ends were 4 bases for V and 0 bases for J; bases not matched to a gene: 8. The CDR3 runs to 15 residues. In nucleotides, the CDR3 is TGCAGCGTTGGGTCGGGGGGAACGTACCAAGAGACCCAGTACTTC. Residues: CSVGSGGTYQETQYF. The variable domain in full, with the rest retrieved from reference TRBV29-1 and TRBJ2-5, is SAVISQKPSRDICQRGTSLTIQCQVDSQVTMMFWYRQQPGQSLTLIATANQGSEATYESGFVIDKFPISRPNLTFSTLTVSNMSPEDSSIYLCSVGSGGTYQETQYFGPGTRLLVL.

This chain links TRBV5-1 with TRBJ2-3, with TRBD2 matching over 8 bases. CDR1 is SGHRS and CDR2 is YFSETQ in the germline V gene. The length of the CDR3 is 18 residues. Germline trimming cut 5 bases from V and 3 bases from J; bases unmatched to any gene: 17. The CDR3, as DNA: TGCGCCAGCAGGCTGGGACTACCGCCGAAGCGGGGGACAGATACGCAGTATTTT. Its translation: CASRLGLPPKRGTDTQYF.

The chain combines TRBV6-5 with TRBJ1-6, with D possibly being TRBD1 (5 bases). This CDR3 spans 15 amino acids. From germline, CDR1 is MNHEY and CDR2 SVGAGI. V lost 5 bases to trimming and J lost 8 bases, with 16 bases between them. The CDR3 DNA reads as TGTGCCAGCAGTCGATCTGGGGGGGGAGATTCACCCCTCCACTTT. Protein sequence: CASSRSGGGDSPLHF.

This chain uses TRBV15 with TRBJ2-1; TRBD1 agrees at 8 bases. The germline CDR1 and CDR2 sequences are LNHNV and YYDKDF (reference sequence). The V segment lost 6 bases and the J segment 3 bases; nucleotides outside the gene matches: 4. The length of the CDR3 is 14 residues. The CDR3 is CATSRQGSYNEQFF. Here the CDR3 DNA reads TGTGCCACCAGTAGACAGGGGAGCTACAATGAGCAGTTCTTC. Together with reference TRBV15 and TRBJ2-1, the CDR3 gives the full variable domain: DAMVIQNPRYQVTQFGKPVTLSCSQTLNHNVMYWYQQKSSQAPKLLFHYYDKDFNNEADTPDNFQSRRPNTSFCFLDIRSPGLGDTAMYLCATSRQGSYNEQFFGPGTRLTVL.

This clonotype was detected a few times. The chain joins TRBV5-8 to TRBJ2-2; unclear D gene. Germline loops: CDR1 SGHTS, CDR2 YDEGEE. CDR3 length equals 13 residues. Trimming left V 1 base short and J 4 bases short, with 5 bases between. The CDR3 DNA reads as TGTGCCAGCAGCTTGCTTCCCACCGGGGAGCTGTTTTTT. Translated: CASSLLPTGELFF.

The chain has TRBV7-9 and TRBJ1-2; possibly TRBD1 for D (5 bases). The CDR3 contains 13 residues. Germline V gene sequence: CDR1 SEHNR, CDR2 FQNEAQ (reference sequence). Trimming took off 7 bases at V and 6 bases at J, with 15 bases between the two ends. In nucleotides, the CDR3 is TGTGCCAGCACCCCGTATGGGGGGGATGGCTACACCTTC. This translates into CASTPYGGDGYTF.

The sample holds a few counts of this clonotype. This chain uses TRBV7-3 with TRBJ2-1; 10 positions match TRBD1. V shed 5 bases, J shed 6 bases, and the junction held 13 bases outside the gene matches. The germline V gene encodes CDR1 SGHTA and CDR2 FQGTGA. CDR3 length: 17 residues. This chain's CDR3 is CASSPSPPGQGSNEQFF. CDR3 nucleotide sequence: TGTGCCAGCAGCCCAAGCCCCCCGGGACAGGGGTCCAATGAGCAGTTCTTC.

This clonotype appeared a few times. DNA for the CDR3: TGCAGTGCCAGCCGGGACAGGGGACGCGTTGGCTACACCTTC. This translates into CSASRDRGRVGYTF. The rearrangement joins TRBV20-1 to TRBJ1-2, with 10 bases identical to TRBD1. Germline CDR1 reads DFQATT; CDR2 reads SNEGSKA (reference sequence). Trimming at V came to 6 bases and at J to 7 bases, leaving 11 bases not matched to a gene. There are 14 residues in the CDR3.

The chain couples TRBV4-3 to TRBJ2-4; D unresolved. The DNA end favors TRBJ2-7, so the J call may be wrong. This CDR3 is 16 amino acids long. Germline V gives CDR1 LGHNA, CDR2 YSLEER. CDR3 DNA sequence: TGCGCCAGCATTGAACCGGGCTCGAAAAATTCCGACGAGCAGTACTTC. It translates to CASIEPGSKNSDEQYF.

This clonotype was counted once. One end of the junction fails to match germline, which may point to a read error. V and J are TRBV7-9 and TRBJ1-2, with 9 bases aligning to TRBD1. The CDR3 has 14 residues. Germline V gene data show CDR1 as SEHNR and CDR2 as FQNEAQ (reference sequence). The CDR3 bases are TGTGACAGCAGCCCCGGACAGGGGACCTGGGGCTACACCTTC. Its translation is CDSSPGQGTWGYTF.

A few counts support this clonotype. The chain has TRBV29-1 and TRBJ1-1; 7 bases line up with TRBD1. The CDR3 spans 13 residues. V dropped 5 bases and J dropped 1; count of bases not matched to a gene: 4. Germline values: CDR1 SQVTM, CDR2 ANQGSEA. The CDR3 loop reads CSVHRGGNTEAFF. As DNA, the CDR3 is TGCAGCGTTCACAGGGGAGGGAACACTGAAGCTTTCTTT.

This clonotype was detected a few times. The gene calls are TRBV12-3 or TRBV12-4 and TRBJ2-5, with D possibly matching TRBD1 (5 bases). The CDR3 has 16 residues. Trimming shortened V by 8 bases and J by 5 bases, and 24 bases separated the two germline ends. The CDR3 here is CASSPAAGSTYETQYF. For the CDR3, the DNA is TGTGCCAGCTCCCCCGCAGCAGGGTCCACGTACGAGACCCAGTACTTC.